Reported below is one T cell receptor (beta chain). This clonotype has at least ten counts. Its antigen has not been determined. There are no base qualities to consult, and no much larger clone falls within one base. The germline V gene yields SQVTM for CDR1 and ANQGSEA for CDR2. Cut back by 2 bases and 9 bases, the V and J ends lie 11 bases apart. The CDR3 starts with the cysteine, ends with the phenylalanine, and has 12 residues. The kept DNA is CDR3 alone, 36 bases in frame from the first base. PBMCs were isolated by Ficoll-Paque density gradient centrifugation. This entry belongs to a study of T-cell memory formation after mild COVID-19 (dated by TCRdb to the early 2020s). For the study in its entirety: TCR sequence clusters from the two donors were largely donor specific. T-cell clones expanding and contracting after mild COVID-19 in two donors were tracked by longitudinal TCRalpha and TCRbeta repertoire sequencing. Two young, previously healthy adult volunteers, one female and one male, were included in the cohort.

The sequencer was an Illumina NovaSeq 6000. Using 5'RACE with constant-segment primers, TCRalpha and TCRbeta cDNA libraries were constructed, with sample barcodes and unique molecular identifiers added in the process. RNA was extracted from every sample with Trizol reagent. Library amplification was performed in two PCR steps, and a second sample barcode and Illumina TruSeq adapters were introduced in the second step. Sequencing of the libraries was done on an Illumina NovaSeq, producing 2 x 150 bp paired-end reads. The published analysis was carried out like this. The reads were demultiplexed and collapsed into UMI-guided consensus sequences using migec v1.2.7. Using mixcr v2.1.11, UMI consensuses were aligned to TRA and TRB V and J templates and then assembled into clonotypes. A clonotype was counted as expanded or contracted only if both edgeR and NoisET called the change significant, with noise models trained on biological replicates. For edgeR calls, a false discovery rate-adjusted p below 0.01 and a log2 fold-change threshold of 1 were applied. PCA with hierarchical clustering of max-normalized trajectories of the 1000 most abundant clonotypes was used as exploratory dynamics analysis. Separately sequenced CD4+ and CD8+ repertoires were used to assign a CD4 or CD8 phenotype to each responding clone. In-frame beta chains were kept once TCRdb had trimmed the public reads at Q25 with fastp and called clones with MiXCR. Identical CDR3 protein sequences are pooled into one entry, listed with their most common genes and DNA. The V and J calls were determined by TCRdb, not by the authors. The sample table lists fewer than 350,000 distinct CDR3 sequences, less than 9.5% of them with a count of one. Clones ranked in the top ten supply roughly 22% of the sample.

Broader findings and caveats from the paper: From day 15 to 85, contracting clones showed balanced CD4/CD8 phenotypes, whereas a second wave of clones that expanded from day 15 to 37 leaned towards CD4+. SARS-CoV-2 specificity of the second-wave clones peaking on day 37 was not confirmed. Some responding clones were detected in pre-infection memory, which suggested that pre-existing cross-reactive memory T cells had joined the SARS-CoV-2 response. The study included only a couple of mild cases, and larger cohorts that include severe cases with pre-infection samples were judged to be necessary. Contracting CD4+ clones were found mainly in CM and EM memory subsets, while CD8+ clones were enriched in EMRA.

The receptor was derived from a man aged 18 to 29 who had mild COVID-19 (a few samples of this study predate the infection). The sample titles of this study are shuffled in the database, so cell type and time point are left out; the donor was told from shared clones. The sequencing sample was made of PBMCs or a T cell subset sorted from them (not recorded which). This chain joins TRBV29-1 to TRBJ2-1; no confident D gene assignment can be made. The nucleotide sequence is given as TGCAGCGTTGAATGGAAGGGCGGTGAGCAGTTCTTC. This sequence encodes CSVEWKGGEQFF.